This T cell receptor beta chain was documented in a study of blood T cell repertoires in COVID-19. Study details: COVID-19 samples collected from the United States, Italy and Spain covered acute and convalescent phases. T cells, B-cell-depleted T cells, or PBMCs supplied cDNA or gDNA.

Per the original methods: From reference gene primer amplification, estimates of nucleated cell counts were derived. The protocol was immunoSEQ multiplex PCR, while the TCRdb copy is restricted to in-frame clones and leaves out a portion. The V and J calls and the clone size are those of that table, but D and trimming were determined from the DNA. The profile shows under 110,000 clones, about nine tenths of them singletons. This clone was seen just once. The TCR sequence derives from a man aged 50-59 years with acute or convalescent COVID-19. The sequenced sample was peripheral blood.

The CDR3 sequence is CASSESGTNTGELFF. The CDR3, as DNA: TGTGCCAGCAGTGAATCAGGGACGAACACCGGGGAGCTGTTTTTT. The chain couples TRBV6-4 to TRBJ2-2; tentative D call: TRBD1 (5 bases). Germline CDR1 MRHNA, CDR2 SNTAGT. The CDR3 length is 15 residues. V dropped 3 bases and J dropped 0 bases, with 8 bases sitting between them.